This entry lists 24 T cell receptor beta chains sequenced from one sample in a study of cytomegalovirus exposure and HLA in healthy donors. PCR employed 60 Vbeta and 13 Jbeta primers. This table comes from immunoSEQ multiplex PCR, and its TCRdb copy is limited to in-frame clones, with some not included. The data contain under 110,000 clones, around 85% of them singletons. What was sequenced was PBMCs. These receptors all come from a man in his thirties or forties in good health and CMV-seronegative.

V and J are TRBV9 and TRBJ2-7; D uncertain. The CDR3 runs 15 residues. Trimming took 0 bases from V and 7 from J, leaving 17 bases between them. Germline-derived CDR1 and CDR2 are SGDLS and YYNGEE. CDR3 in amino acids: CASSVEESSYGEQYF. CDR3 in DNA: TGTGCCAGCAGCGTAGAAGAGTCCTCCTACGGGGAGCAGTACTTC. Full variable domain (remainder filled in from reference TRBV9 and TRBJ2-7): DSGVTQTPKHLITATGQRVTLRCSPRSGDLSVYWYQQSLDQGLQFLIQYYNGEERAKGNILERFSAQQFPDLHSELNLSSLELGDSALYFCASSVEESSYGEQYFGPGTRLTVT.

Here the CDR3 reads CASSISSRDTQYF. The DNA for the CDR3 is TGTGCCAGTAGTATTTCGTCCAGAGATACGCAGTATTTT. The V call is TRBV19, the J call TRBJ2-3, with D unresolved. The length of the CDR3 is 13 residues. V shed 3 bases and J shed 5 bases, with 9 bases lying between them. From germline, CDR1 is LNHDA and CDR2 SQIVND (reference sequence).

The chain carries TRBV7-2 and TRBJ2-7; 9 nucleotides align to TRBD1. Germline V gene data show CDR1 as SGHTA and CDR2 as FQGNSA. The CDR3 is made up of 15 amino acids. Trimming removed 3 bases from V and 5 bases from J; junction bases left unmatched: 8. The CDR3 nucleotides are TGTGCCAGCAGCTTTATGGGGACAGGGATGAACGAGCAGTACTTC. It codes for CASSFMGTGMNEQYF.

The chain carries TRBV15 and TRBJ2-7; the match to TRBD1 covers 9 bases. The trim removed 3 bases at V and 4 bases at J, leaving 4 bases unmatched. The CDR3 spans 14 residues. CDR1 and CDR2 (germline): LNHNV, YYDKDF (reference sequence). CDR3 sequence reads: CATSRGQGGYEQYF. As DNA, the CDR3 is TGTGCCACCAGCAGGGGACAGGGAGGGTACGAGCAGTACTTC. The variable domain in full, completed from reference TRBV15 and TRBJ2-7, reads DAMVIQNPRYQVTQFGKPVTLSCSQTLNHNVMYWYQQKSSQAPKLLFHYYDKDFNNEADTPDNFQSRRPNTSFCFLDIRSPGLGDTAMYLCATSRGQGGYEQYFGPGTRLTVT.

The CDR3: CASSLGIYEQYF. DNA for the CDR3: TGTGCCAGCAGCTTGGGTATCTACGAGCAGTACTTC. V gene TRBV5-4 combines with J gene TRBJ2-7; no clear D. The V end was cut by 0 bases, the J end by 3 bases, with 4 bases between. The CDR3 length is 12 residues. The germline CDR1 and CDR2 sequences are SGHNT and YYREEE (reference sequence).

This chain links TRBV30 with TRBJ2-5; 13 bases agree with TRBD2. V dropped 2 bases and J dropped 2; count of bases not matched to a gene: 2. The germline V gene has CDR1 GTSNPN and CDR2 SVGIG (reference sequence). The CDR3 spans 15 residues. The CDR3 protein is CAWSRLAGGQETQYF. Written as DNA, the CDR3 is TGTGCCTGGAGTAGACTAGCGGGGGGACAAGAGACCCAGTACTTC.

As DNA, the CDR3 is TGTGCCAGCAGCCGGACAGCCCTCATCTACGAGCAGTACTTC. This codes for CASSRTALIYEQYF. The rearrangement joins TRBV11-1 to TRBJ2-7; D perhaps matches TRBD1 (6 bases). The V end was cut by 5 bases, the J end by 3 bases, with 14 bases between. This CDR3 has 14 amino acids. CDR1 SGHAT and CDR2 FQDESV come from the germline V gene (reference sequence).

The CDR3, as DNA: TGTGCCAGCAGCGTAGGGCAGGGTCGGCAACAAGAGACCCAGTACTTC. Translation gives CASSVGQGRQQETQYF. The chain couples TRBV9 to TRBJ2-5; D perhaps matches TRBD1 (5 bases). CDR1 and CDR2 from the germline V gene are SGDLS and YYNGEE. The germline V and J ends were trimmed by 0 bases and 2 bases, with 14 bases remaining between them. The CDR3 extends over 16 amino acids.

The chain employs TRBV29-1 and TRBJ2-1; 8 positions match TRBD1. After removal of 8 bases from V and 1 base from J, the junction contained 4 bases not matched to a gene. CDR1 SQVTM and CDR2 ANQGSEA come from the germline V gene. The CDR3 extends over 13 amino acids. CDR3 sequence (DNA): TGCAGCACCGACAGGGGTTCCTACAATGAGCAGTTCTTC. Translated: CSTDRGSYNEQFF.

The DNA for the CDR3 is TGTGCCAGCAGCCTCGCAGCAACTAATGAAAAACTGTTTTTT. Amino acid sequence: CASSLAATNEKLFF. The genes are TRBV14 and TRBJ1-4; D is unresolved. Germline V gene lookup returns CDR1 SGHDN and CDR2 FVKESK. The CDR3 loop spans 14 amino acids. With 4 bases removed from V and 0 bases from J, the gap between germline ends came to 6 bases.

The V and J genes are TRBV4-1 and TRBJ2-1; 10 bases agree with TRBD2. The CDR3 runs 16 residues. Trimming removed 4 bases from V and 8 bases from J; junction bases left unmatched: 11. The V gene's germline CDR1 is MGHRA and CDR2 YSYEKL. The CDR3 loop is CASSPRSLAGADEQFF. The CDR3 DNA reads TGCGCCAGCAGCCCAAGAAGCCTAGCGGGAGCGGATGAGCAGTTCTTC.

The rearrangement uses TRBV19 and TRBJ2-1, with 10 bases identical to TRBD2. Germline V gene sequence: CDR1 LNHDA, CDR2 SQIVND (reference sequence). This CDR3 has 18 amino acids. Unmatched junction bases numbered 6, after V lost 1 base and J lost 0 bases. The CDR3 region has the DNA TGTGCCAGTAGTATAGCCCTAGCGGGGGACCGCTCCTACAATGAGCAGTTCTTC. Protein sequence: CASSIALAGDRSYNEQFF.

The V gene is TRBV7-3, the J gene TRBJ2-3; 9 bases match TRBD1. This CDR3 has 14 amino acids. The germline CDR1 and CDR2 sequences are SGHTA and FQGTGA. The ends lost 4 bases at V and 6 bases at J; junction bases unmatched: 5. The CDR3 coding sequence is TGTGCCAGCAGCTACTCGGACAGGGGCGATACGCAGTATTTT. Protein product: CASSYSDRGDTQYF.

The chain couples TRBV21-1 to TRBJ1-6; TRBD1, the D gene given by the table, was not confirmed from the DNA. TRBV21-1 is given as a pseudogene. This CDR3 has 15 residues. The CDR3 DNA reads TGTGCCAGCAGCAAAGCGACAGGGGACAATTCACCCCTCCACTTT. Protein product: CASSKATGDNSPLHF.

The genes are TRBV5-6 and TRBJ2-7, with D possibly being TRBD2 (6 bases). V gave up 5 bases and J gave up 3 bases, with 12 bases separating them. The CDR3 contains 13 residues. Germline loops: CDR1 SGHDT, CDR2 YYEEEE. The CDR3 DNA sequence: TGTGCCAGCAGTGCCTGGGGGGACTACGAGCAGTACTTC. Translated: CASSAWGDYEQYF.

The V gene is TRBV6-5, the J gene TRBJ2-1; 9 bases map to TRBD1. The CDR3 loop spans 15 amino acids. Germline loops: CDR1 MNHEY, CDR2 SVGAGI. Trimming cost V 4 bases and J 7 bases; bases outside gene matches: 8. CDR3 DNA: TGTGCCAGCAGTTCCCGACAGGGGGGTGGAAATGAGCAGTTCTTC. This encodes CASSSRQGGGNEQFF.

The V call is TRBV30, the J call TRBJ1-3; D is unresolved. CDR3 size: 13 residues. Germline-derived CDR1 and CDR2 are GTSNPN and SVGIG (reference sequence). Trimming left V 5 bases short and J 0 bases short, with 8 bases between. The CDR3 nucleotides read TGTGCCTGGTCATACAACTCTGGAAACACCATATATTTT. Residues: CAWSYNSGNTIYF.

CDR3 sequence (DNA): TGTGCCAGCGCGACAGGGAACCAAGAGACCCAGTACTTC. Translation gives CASATGNQETQYF. The chain employs TRBV18 and TRBJ2-5, with 7 positions matching TRBD1. This CDR3 spans 13 amino acids. Germline V gene data show CDR1 as KGHSH and CDR2 as LQKENI. With 8 bases clipped from V and 0 bases from J, the junction kept 3 bases outside the gene matches.

A few counts support this clone. The chain combines TRBV7-9 with TRBJ2-1; D unresolved. Per the germline V gene, CDR1 is SEHNR and CDR2 is FQNEAQ (reference sequence). Trimming shortened V by 5 bases and J by 7 bases, and 12 bases separated the two germline ends. The CDR3 is made up of 13 amino acids. CDR3 sequence (DNA): TGTGCCAGCAGCCCCGGTATCGGGAATGAGCAGTTCTTC. Amino acid sequence: CASSPGIGNEQFF.

V is TRBV5-6 and J is TRBJ2-3; the D gene is possibly TRBD2 (6 bases). The CDR3 sequence is 16 residues long. Germline V gives CDR1 SGHDT, CDR2 YYEEEE. The V end was cut by 4 bases, the J end by 7 bases, with 22 bases between. In DNA form, the CDR3 reads TGTGCCAGCAGCCCAACTAGCATCCGTTCCTCCAATACGCAGTATTTT. Amino acid sequence: CASSPTSIRSSNTQYF.

This chain links TRBV4-3 with TRBJ2-3; TRBD1 matches at 9 bases. The germline V gene encodes CDR1 LGHNA and CDR2 YSLEER. This CDR3 region has 16 residues. Trimming at V came to 4 bases and at J to 1 base, leaving 6 bases not matched to a gene. The CDR3 loop reads CASSRTGGYGTDTQYF. CDR3 coding DNA: TGCGCCAGCAGCCGAACAGGGGGCTATGGCACAGATACGCAGTATTTT.

J is TRBJ1-1 and V is TRBV28, with D uncertain. Trimming cost V 8 bases and J 2 bases, with 12 bases left between them. Germline values: CDR1 MDHEN, CDR2 SYDVKM. The CDR3 length is 13 residues. In DNA form, the CDR3 reads TGTGCCAGCGGTTCAAGAACAAACACTGAAGCTTTCTTT. It is translated as CASGSRTNTEAFF.

CDR3 loop: CASSSVRVLTGEAYNEQFF. The DNA for the CDR3 is TGTGCCAGCAGTTCCGTCAGGGTTTTGACGGGAGAGGCCTACAATGAGCAGTTCTTC. The chain recombines TRBV27 with TRBJ2-1; a weak D match, TRBD2 (6 bases). Trimming left V 4 bases short and J 2 bases short, with 24 bases between. Germline V gene data show CDR1 as MNHEY and CDR2 as SMNVEV (reference sequence). This CDR3 comprises 19 residues.

CDR3 sequence: CASSAQLQGNSPLHF. In DNA form, the CDR3 reads TGTGCCAGCAGCGCCCAGTTACAGGGTAATTCACCCCTCCACTTT. This chain connects TRBV9 to TRBJ1-6, with a weak D call TRBD1 (6 bases). The CDR3 has 15 residues. Germline V gene lookup returns CDR1 SGDLS and CDR2 YYNGEE. With 3 bases removed from V and 6 bases from J, the gap between germline ends came to 13 bases.